The 10 T cell receptor beta chains in this list originate from one sample, sequenced in a study of tumor-infiltrating lymphocytes in primary liver carcinoma. Co-extraction of both nucleic acids (RNA and DNA) used about 18-34 mg of unsorted bulk tissue. From approximately 0.5 ug of total RNA, TCR beta-specific cDNA was reverse-transcribed using a constant-region primer. A slightly modified ARM-PCR protocol with three nested multiplex PCR rounds produced these TCR beta libraries. The first two PCR rounds used TRBV1-TRBV30 primers with a Cbeta primer, approximately 10 cycles each. TCRdb reprocessed the multiplex PCR reads via MiXCR and lists one record per CDR3 protein. In the table there are approximately 46,000 distinct CDR3 sequences, roughly 75% of which are singletons. The sequencing input was tumor-adjacent normal liver tissue. The receptors come from a woman in her thirties with primary liver carcinoma and hepatitis B virus infection.

This clonotype appeared many times. The rearrangement joins TRBV6-4 to TRBJ2-2; 8 positions match TRBD2. The CDR3 is 14 amino acids. Trimming removed 2 bases from V and 4 bases from J; junction bases left unmatched: 0. Germline CDR1 and CDR2: MRHNA and SNTAGT. CDR3: CASSDSGSTGELFF. In nucleotides, the CDR3 is TGTGCCAGCAGTGACAGCGGGAGCACCGGGGAGCTGTTTTTT.

Points on this clonotype: The junction departs from germline at one end; a sequencing error may be responsible. The chain links TRBV6-5 to TRBJ2-2; 8 nucleotides agree with TRBD2. Germline CDR1 MNHEY, CDR2 SVGAGI. The CDR3 is 16 amino acids. In DNA form, the CDR3 reads TGTGCCAGTAGAGGGGGACTAGTCACGAACATCGGGGAGCTGTTTTTT. Translated, it gives CASRGGLVTNIGELFF.

On this clonotype: An end of the junction differs from the germline gene, which may be a read error. The chain links TRBV11-2 to TRBJ1-1, with 8 bases that match TRBD1. CDR1 SGHAT and CDR2 FQNNGV come from the germline V gene. The CDR3 totals 14 residues. This CDR3 reads CSSRYTGGRAEACF. Here the CDR3 DNA reads TGTTCCAGCAGATATACAGGGGGGAGAGCTGAAGCTTGCTTT.

Regarding this clonotype: One end of the junction fails to match germline, which may point to a read error. V usage is TRBV11-2 and J usage is TRBJ2-7, with unresolved D. Germline assignment: CDR1 SGHAT and CDR2 FQNNGV. The CDR3 covers 13 residues. The DNA of the CDR3 is TGTGCCGGCAACTTACAGAGGACCTACGAGCAGTATTTC. Translated: CAGNLQRTYEQYF. The variable domain in full, completed from reference TRBV11-2 and TRBJ2-7, reads EAGVAQSPRYKIIEKRQSVAFWCNPISGHATLYWYQQILGQGPKLLIQFQNNGVVDDSQLPKDRFSAERLKGVDSTLKIQPAKLEDSAVYLCAGNLQRTYEQYFGPGTRLTVT.

This clonotype occurred once. An end of the junction differs from the germline gene, which may be a read error. The chain recombines TRBV28 with TRBJ1-5; D unclear. The CDR3 extends over 14 amino acids. CDR1 and CDR2 from the germline V gene are MDHEN and SYDVKM. The CDR3: CASSISFGYHPQHF. Here the CDR3 DNA reads TGTGCCAGTAGCATCTCCTTCGGATATCATCCCCAGCATTTT. Variable domain in full (rest from reference TRBV28 and TRBJ1-5): DVKVTQSSRYLVKRTGEKVFLECVQDMDHENMFWYRQDPGLGLRLIYFSYDVKMKEKGDIPEGYSVSREKKERFSLILESASTNQTSMYLCASSISFGYHPQHFGDGTRLSIL.

As concerns this clonotype: Here the CDR3 omits its conserved ending phenylalanine or tryptophan, so a read error is the likely source. This chain uses TRBV7-9 with TRBJ2-7; TRBD2 aligns across 7 bases. This CDR3 spans 14 amino acids. Germline CDR1 SEHNR, CDR2 FQNEAQ (reference sequence). Here the CDR3 DNA reads TGTCCCAGCAGCTCGGGAGGCCTCTCCTACGGGCAGTACATC. This gives the protein CPSSSGGLSYGQYI.

Regarding this clonotype: At one end, the junction sequence differs from germline, possibly due to a read error. V and J are TRBV6-2 or TRBV6-3 and TRBJ2-6; D perhaps matches TRBD2 (6 bases). The germline CDR1 and CDR2 sequences are MNHEY and SVGEGT. This CDR3 contains 15 residues. CDR3 sequence: CASSYRDSVANVMTF. The CDR3 nucleotides read TGTGCCAGCAGTTACAGGGACTCTGTGGCCAACGTCATGACTTTC.

A word on this clonotype: The germline gene is not matched at one end of the junction; a read error may be the cause. V usage is TRBV4-2 and J usage is TRBJ2-1; D not resolved. The germline gives CDR1 LGHNA, CDR2 YNFKEQ. The CDR3 runs to 15 residues. CDR3 DNA: TGTGCCAGCAGTCGAGAGAGGCCCGAATACAATGAGCAGCTCTTC. It translates to CASSRERPEYNEQLF.

This chain uses TRBV29-1 with TRBJ2-5; 7 nucleotides line up with TRBD2. V trimming: 4 bases; J trimming: 5 bases; junction bases outside the gene matches: 10. CDR3 length equals 14 residues. Germline CDR1 reads SQVTM; CDR2 reads ANQGSEA. DNA of the CDR3: TGCAGCGTTGCTAGACTAGCTGGTCGGGAGACCCAGTACTTC. The encoded protein is CSVARLAGRETQYF.

This clonotype is deemed medium-sized (0.01 to 0.1%). V gene TRBV12-3 or TRBV12-4 combines with J gene TRBJ2-1; tentatively, D is TRBD2 (6 bases). V gave up 6 bases and J gave up 3 bases, with 15 bases separating them. The CDR3 is 15 amino acids. The CDR3 coding sequence is TGTGCCAGCAGCTACGGACTGCGGGGCTACAATGAGCAGTTCTTC. Translating gives CASSYGLRGYNEQFF.